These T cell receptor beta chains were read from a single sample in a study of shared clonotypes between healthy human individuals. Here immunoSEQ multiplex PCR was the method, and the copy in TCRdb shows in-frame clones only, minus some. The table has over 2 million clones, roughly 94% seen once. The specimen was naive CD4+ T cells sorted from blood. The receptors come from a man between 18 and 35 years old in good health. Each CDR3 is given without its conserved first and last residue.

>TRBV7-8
ASSLDVSQPQH
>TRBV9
ASSAFRGTGELF
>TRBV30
AWSLGTGGFYGYT
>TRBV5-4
ASSLAGLAGVTDTQY
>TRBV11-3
ASSLDSGETQY
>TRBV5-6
ASSLPGEGLAVNEQL
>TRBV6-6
ASWGSISHEQY
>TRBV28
ASSFPPGGRYEQY
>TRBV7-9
ASTQTPPLEAF
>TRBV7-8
ASSLGATDTTYEQY
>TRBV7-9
ASSPSSTFTDTQY
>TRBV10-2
ASMRTPNTGELF
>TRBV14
ASSPTATTSNYGYT
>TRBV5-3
ANRDWTYEQY
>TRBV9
ASSVSSGMGETQY
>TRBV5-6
ASSLRVTGVADTQY
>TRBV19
ASSWTGSRLNSPLH
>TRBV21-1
ASSARYGSYNSPLH
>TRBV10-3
AIKREDATDTQY
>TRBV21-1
ARIEEVIVTEAF
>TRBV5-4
ASSLGRRNTEAF
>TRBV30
AWRLAGTDTQY